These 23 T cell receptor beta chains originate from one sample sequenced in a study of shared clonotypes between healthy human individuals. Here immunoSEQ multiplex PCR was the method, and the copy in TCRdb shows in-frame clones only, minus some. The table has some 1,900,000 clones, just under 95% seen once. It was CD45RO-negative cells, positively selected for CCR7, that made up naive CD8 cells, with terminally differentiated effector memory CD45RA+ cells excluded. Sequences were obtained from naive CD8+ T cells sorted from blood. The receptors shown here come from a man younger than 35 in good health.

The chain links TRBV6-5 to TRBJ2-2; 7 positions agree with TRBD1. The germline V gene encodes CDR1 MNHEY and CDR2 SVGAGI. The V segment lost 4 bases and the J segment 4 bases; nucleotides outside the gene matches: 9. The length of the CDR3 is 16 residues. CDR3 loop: CASSLTPDRSTGELFF. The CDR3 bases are TGTGCCAGCAGTTTAACCCCGGACAGGTCCACCGGGGAGCTGTTTTTT.

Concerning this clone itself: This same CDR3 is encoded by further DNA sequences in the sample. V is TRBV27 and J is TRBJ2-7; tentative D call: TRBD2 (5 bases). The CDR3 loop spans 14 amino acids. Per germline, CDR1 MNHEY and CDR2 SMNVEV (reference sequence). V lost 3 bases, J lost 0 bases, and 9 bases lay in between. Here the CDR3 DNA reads TGTGCCAGCAGTTTCAGTGGGAGCTCCTACGAGCAGTACTTC. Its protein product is CASSFSGSSYEQYF.

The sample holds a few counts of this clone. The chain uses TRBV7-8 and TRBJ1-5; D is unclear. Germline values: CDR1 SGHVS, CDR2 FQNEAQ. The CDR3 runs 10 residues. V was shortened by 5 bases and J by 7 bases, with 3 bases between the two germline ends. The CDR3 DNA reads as TGTGCCAGCAGCACACAGCCCCAGCATTTT. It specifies CASSTQPQHF.

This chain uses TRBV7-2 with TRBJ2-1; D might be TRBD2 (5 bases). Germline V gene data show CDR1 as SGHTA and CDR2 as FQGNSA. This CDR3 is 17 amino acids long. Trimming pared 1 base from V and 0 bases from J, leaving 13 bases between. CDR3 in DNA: TGTGCCAGCAGCTTAGTCGGCGGGTCCAGCTCCTACAATGAGCAGTTCTTC. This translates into CASSLVGGSSSYNEQFF. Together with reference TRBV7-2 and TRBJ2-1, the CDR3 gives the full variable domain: GAGVSQSPSNKVTEKGKDVELRCDPISGHTALYWYRQSLGQGLEFLIYFQGNSAPDKSGLPSDRFSAERTGGSVSTLTIQRTQQEDSAVYLCASSLVGGSSSYNEQFFGPGTRLTVL.

CDR3 sequence reads: CASSQEEHGSYEQYF. The CDR3 DNA is TGTGCCAGCAGCCAAGAGGAGCACGGCTCCTACGAGCAGTACTTC. The chain is built from TRBV4-2 and TRBJ2-7; D is unclear. V dropped 0 bases and J dropped 0 bases, with 9 bases sitting between them. The CDR3 extends over 15 amino acids. The germline V gene encodes CDR1 LGHNA and CDR2 YNFKEQ.

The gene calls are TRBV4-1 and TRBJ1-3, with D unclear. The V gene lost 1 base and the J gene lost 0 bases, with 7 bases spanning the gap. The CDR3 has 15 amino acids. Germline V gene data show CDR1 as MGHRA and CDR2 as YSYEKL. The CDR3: CASSQGGHSGNTIYF. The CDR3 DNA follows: TGCGCCAGCAGCCAAGGCGGTCACTCTGGAAACACCATATATTTT.

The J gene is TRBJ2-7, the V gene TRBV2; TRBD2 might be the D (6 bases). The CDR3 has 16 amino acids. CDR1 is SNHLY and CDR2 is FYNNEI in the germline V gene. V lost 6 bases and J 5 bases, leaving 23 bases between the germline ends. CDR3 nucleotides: TGTGCCAGCAGGCCCAACATAGAGGAGGGGAGCGACGAGCAGTACTTC. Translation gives CASRPNIEEGSDEQYF.

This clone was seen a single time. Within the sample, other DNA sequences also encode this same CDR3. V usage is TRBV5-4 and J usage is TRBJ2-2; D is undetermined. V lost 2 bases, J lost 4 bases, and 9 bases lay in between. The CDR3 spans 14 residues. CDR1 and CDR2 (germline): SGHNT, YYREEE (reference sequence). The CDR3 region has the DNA TGTGCCAGCAGCTTTGATTGGGGCACCGGGGAGCTGTTTTTT. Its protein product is CASSFDWGTGELFF.

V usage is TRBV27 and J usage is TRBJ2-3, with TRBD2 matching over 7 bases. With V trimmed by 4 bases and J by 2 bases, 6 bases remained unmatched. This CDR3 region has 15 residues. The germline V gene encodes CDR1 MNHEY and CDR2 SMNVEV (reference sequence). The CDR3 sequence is CASSSSGESTDTQYF. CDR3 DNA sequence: TGTGCCAGCAGTTCGAGCGGGGAATCCACAGATACGCAGTATTTT.

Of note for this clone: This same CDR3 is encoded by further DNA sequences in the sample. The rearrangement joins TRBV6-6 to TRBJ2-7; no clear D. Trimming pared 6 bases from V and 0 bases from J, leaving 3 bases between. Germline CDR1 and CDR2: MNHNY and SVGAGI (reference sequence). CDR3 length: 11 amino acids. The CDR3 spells CASSGSYEQYF. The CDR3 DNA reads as TGTGCCAGCAGCGGCTCCTACGAGCAGTACTTC.

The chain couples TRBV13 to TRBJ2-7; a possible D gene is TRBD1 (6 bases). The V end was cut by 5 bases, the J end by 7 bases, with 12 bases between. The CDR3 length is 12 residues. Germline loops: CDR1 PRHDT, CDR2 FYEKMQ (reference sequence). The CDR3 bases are TGTGCCAGCAGCCTACAGGGTTTGGAGCAGTACTTC. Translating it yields CASSLQGLEQYF.

Here the CDR3 reads CASSSSGMPQETQYF. CDR3 sequence (DNA): TGTGCCAGCAGCTCATCAGGGATGCCCCAAGAGACCCAGTACTTC. V usage is TRBV7-9 and J usage is TRBJ2-5; a possible D gene is TRBD1 (5 bases). The CDR3 runs to 15 residues. The germline CDR1 and CDR2 sequences are SEHNR and FQNEAQ (reference sequence). The V end was cut by 4 bases, the J end by 1 base, with 13 bases between.

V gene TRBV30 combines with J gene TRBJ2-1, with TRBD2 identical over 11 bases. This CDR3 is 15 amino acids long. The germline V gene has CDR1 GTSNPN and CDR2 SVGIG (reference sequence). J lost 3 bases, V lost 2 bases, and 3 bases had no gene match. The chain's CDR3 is CAWSLGTSGYNEQFF. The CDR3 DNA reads TGTGCCTGGAGTTTAGGGACTAGCGGCTACAATGAGCAGTTCTTC. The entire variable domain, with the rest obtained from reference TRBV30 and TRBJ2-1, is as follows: SQTIHQWPATLVQPVGSPLSLECTVEGTSNPNLYWYRQAAGRGLQLLFYSVGIGQISSEVPQNLSASRPQDRQFILSSKKLLLSDSGFYLCAWSLGTSGYNEQFFGPGTRLTVL.

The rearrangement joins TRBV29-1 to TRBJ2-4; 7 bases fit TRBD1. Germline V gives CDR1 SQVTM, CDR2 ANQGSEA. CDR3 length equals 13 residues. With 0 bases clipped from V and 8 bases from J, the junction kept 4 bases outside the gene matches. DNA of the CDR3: TGCAGCGTTGAAGATGACAGGGTAGACATTCAGTACTTC. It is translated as CSVEDDRVDIQYF.

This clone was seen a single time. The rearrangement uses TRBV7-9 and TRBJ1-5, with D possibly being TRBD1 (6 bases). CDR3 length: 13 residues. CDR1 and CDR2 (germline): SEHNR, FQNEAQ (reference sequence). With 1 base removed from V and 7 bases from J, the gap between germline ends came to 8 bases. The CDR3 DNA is TGTGCCAGCAGCTTAGGGGACATGCAGCCCCAGCATTTT. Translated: CASSLGDMQPQHF.

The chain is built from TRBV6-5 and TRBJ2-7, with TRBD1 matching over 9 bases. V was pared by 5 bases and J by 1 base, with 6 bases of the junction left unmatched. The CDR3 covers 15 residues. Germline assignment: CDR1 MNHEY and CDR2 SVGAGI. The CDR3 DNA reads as TGTGCCAGCAGTATGGGACAGGGAGGGTCCTACGAGCAGTACTTC. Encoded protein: CASSMGQGGSYEQYF.

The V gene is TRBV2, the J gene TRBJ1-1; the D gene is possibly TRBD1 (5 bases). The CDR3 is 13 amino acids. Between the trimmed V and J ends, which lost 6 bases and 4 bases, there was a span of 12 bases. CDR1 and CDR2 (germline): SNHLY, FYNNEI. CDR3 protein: CASRSRDLTEAFF. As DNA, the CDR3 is TGTGCCAGCAGATCGAGGGACCTCACTGAAGCTTTCTTT.

CDR3 loop: CASGSYGGVATQPQHF. The CDR3 DNA sequence: TGTGCTAGTGGTTCGTACGGGGGTGTAGCCACTCAGCCCCAGCATTTT. This rearrangement joins TRBV12-5 to TRBJ1-5; D may be TRBD1 (5 bases). The V and J ends lost 4 bases and 6 bases respectively, with 19 bases between them. Germline loops: CDR1 LGHNT, CDR2 FRNRAP. The CDR3 has 16 amino acids.

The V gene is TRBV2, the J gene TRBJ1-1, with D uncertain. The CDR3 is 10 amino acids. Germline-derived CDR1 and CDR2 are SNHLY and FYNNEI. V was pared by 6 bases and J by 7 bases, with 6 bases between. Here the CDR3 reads CASRGSEAFF. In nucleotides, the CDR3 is TGTGCCAGCAGGGGCAGTGAAGCTTTCTTT.

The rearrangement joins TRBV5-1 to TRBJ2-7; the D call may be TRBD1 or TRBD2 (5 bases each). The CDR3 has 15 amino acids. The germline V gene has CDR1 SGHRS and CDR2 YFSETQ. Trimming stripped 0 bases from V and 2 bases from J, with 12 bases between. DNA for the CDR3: TGCGCCAGCAGCTTGGCCGTTGTGGGGGCCTACGAGCAGTACTTC. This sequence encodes CASSLAVVGAYEQYF.

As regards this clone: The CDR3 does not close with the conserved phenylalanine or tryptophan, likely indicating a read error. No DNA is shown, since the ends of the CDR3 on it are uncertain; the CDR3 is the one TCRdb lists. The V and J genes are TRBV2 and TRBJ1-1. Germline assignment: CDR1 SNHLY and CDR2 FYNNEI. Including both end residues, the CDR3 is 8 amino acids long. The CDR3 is CASERDMA.

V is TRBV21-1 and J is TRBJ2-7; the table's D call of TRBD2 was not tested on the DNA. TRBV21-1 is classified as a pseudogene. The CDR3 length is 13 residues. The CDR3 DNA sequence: TGTGCCAGCAGCAAATCGTCCGCGGGGGAGCAGTACTTC. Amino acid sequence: CASSKSSAGEQYF.

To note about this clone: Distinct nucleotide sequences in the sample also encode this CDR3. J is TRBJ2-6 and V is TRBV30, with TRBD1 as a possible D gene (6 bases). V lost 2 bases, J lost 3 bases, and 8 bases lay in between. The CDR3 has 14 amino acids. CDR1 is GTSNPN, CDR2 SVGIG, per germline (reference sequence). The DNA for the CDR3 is TGTGCCTGGAGTACAGGGAGTGGGGCCAACGTCCTGACTTTC. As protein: CAWSTGSGANVLTF.